What follows are 24 T cell receptor beta chains derived from one specimen sequenced in a study of blood T cell repertoires in COVID-19. Method: immunoSEQ multiplex PCR; TCRdb's copy keeps in-frame clones and lacks some. Of about 180,000 clones detected, 89% appear once; the ten largest clones hold roughly 2.4%. Sequenced material: PBMCs or T cells enriched from blood (not recorded which). The receptors come from a woman aged 40 to 50 with acute COVID-19.

The chain couples TRBV9 to TRBJ1-1; D is unresolved. Germline V gene lookup returns CDR1 SGDLS and CDR2 YYNGEE. The V and J ends lost 0 bases and 1 base respectively, with 7 bases between them. The CDR3 is made up of 14 amino acids. Written as DNA, the CDR3 is TGTGCCAGCAGCGTAGCCCAGGAGAACACTGAAGCTTTCTTT. This codes for CASSVAQENTEAFF.

The chain couples TRBV15 to TRBJ2-3, with a weak D call TRBD2 (6 bases). This CDR3 spans 13 amino acids. V lost 1 base to trimming and J lost 5 bases, with 7 bases between them. Germline CDR1 and CDR2: LNHNV and YYDKDF (reference sequence). The CDR3 here is CATSRASVDTQYF. The CDR3 DNA follows: TGTGCCACCAGCAGAGCTAGCGTAGATACGCAGTATTTT.

This sequence joins TRBV20-1 and TRBJ2-7; weak D call: TRBD1 (5 bases). V dropped 3 bases and J dropped 7 bases, with 10 bases sitting between them. The CDR3 runs 11 residues. Germline V gene lookup returns CDR1 DFQATT and CDR2 SNEGSKA (reference sequence). This CDR3 reads CSASLGDEQYF. The CDR3 region has the DNA TGCAGTGCTAGTTTAGGGGATGAGCAGTACTTC.

The CDR3 DNA reads as TGCAGCGTTGTTGGTAGAGGGGGTGTCGCCTACGAGCAGTACTTC. The encoded protein is CSVVGRGGVAYEQYF. The genes are TRBV29-1 and TRBJ2-7; D perhaps matches TRBD1 (6 bases). The germline V and J ends were trimmed by 4 bases and 2 bases, with 18 bases remaining between them. This CDR3 region has 15 residues. The germline CDR1 and CDR2 sequences are SQVTM and ANQGSEA.

About this clone itself: This sample also contains other DNA sequences that code for the same CDR3. The V call is TRBV9, the J call TRBJ2-2, with 7 positions matching TRBD2. The J segment lost 1 base and the V segment lost 5 bases, leaving 2 bases of the junction unmatched. This CDR3 contains 14 residues. In germline, CDR1 is SGDLS, CDR2 YYNGEE. The CDR3 DNA is TGTGCCAGCAGTCCGGGGGGGAACACCGGGGAGCTGTTTTTT. Protein product: CASSPGGNTGELFF.

The genes are TRBV5-5 and TRBJ2-7; 7 bases align to TRBD1. V shed 2 bases and J 3 bases; nucleotides not matched to a gene: 5. CDR3 length: 14 residues. Germline CDR1 and CDR2: SGHKS and YYEKEE (reference sequence). CDR3 coding DNA: TGTGCCAGCAGCTTCACAGGGGCCAACTACGAGCAGTACTTC. It codes for CASSFTGANYEQYF.

This chain's CDR3 is CASSLGSGTEAFF. As DNA, the CDR3 is TGTGCCAGCAGCTTAGGGAGTGGCACTGAAGCTTTCTTT. The V and J genes are TRBV7-8 and TRBJ1-1; D uncertain. V was clipped by 1 base and J by 4 bases, with 7 bases between them. CDR3 length equals 13 residues. Germline assignment: CDR1 SGHVS and CDR2 FQNEAQ.

This chain uses TRBV3-1 (or the pseudogene TRBV3-2) with TRBJ2-5, with 8 positions matching TRBD1. V gave up 5 bases and J gave up 4 bases; unmatched junction bases: 3. Per germline, CDR1 LGHDT and CDR2 YNNKEL (reference sequence). The CDR3 has 13 amino acids. The CDR3 sequence: CASSSTGVETQYF. The CDR3 DNA reads as TGTGCCAGCAGCTCGACAGGGGTAGAGACCCAGTACTTC.

The DNA of the CDR3 is TGTGCCAGCCTTGCCGGGGTAACCGGGGAGCTGTTTTTT. This sequence encodes CASLAGVTGELFF. This chain links TRBV7-8 with TRBJ2-2; possibly TRBD2 for D (5 bases). The ends were cut back, 8 bases at V and 5 bases at J, with 12 bases in the middle. Germline loops: CDR1 SGHVS, CDR2 FQNEAQ. This CDR3 is 13 amino acids long.

The chain combines TRBV7-2 with TRBJ2-5, with unresolved D. Trimming shortened V by 1 base and J by 2 bases, and 8 bases separated the two germline ends. Germline loops: CDR1 SGHTA, CDR2 FQGNSA. The CDR3 is 14 residues long. The chain's CDR3 is CASSLGRSQETQYF. The CDR3 DNA is TGTGCCAGCAGCTTAGGTAGGAGTCAAGAGACCCAGTACTTC.

This clone was detected only a few times. V is TRBV5-1 and J is TRBJ2-3; 10 nucleotides line up with TRBD2. CDR3 length equals 18 residues. Germline CDR1 reads SGHRS; CDR2 reads YFSETQ. The V segment lost 1 base and the J segment 4 bases; nucleotides outside the gene matches: 12. CDR3 amino acids: CASSLWVAGGPSADTQYF. Written as DNA, the CDR3 is TGCGCCAGCAGCTTGTGGGTAGCGGGGGGCCCCTCGGCAGATACGCAGTATTTT.

The chain employs TRBV20-1 and TRBJ2-5, with a tentative D call TRBD2 (5 bases). CDR1 and CDR2 (germline): DFQATT, SNEGSKA (reference sequence). The CDR3 spans 12 residues. V was pared by 3 bases and J by 3 bases, with 8 bases between. The CDR3 nucleotides read TGCAGTGCTAGTATGACTAAAGAGACCCAGTACTTC. This sequence encodes CSASMTKETQYF.

The V and J genes are TRBV18 and TRBJ2-5; TRBD1 matches at 8 bases. The CDR3 consists of 15 residues. Germline assignment: CDR1 KGHSH and CDR2 LQKENI. The junction had 5 bases not matched to a gene; V was cut back by 0 bases and J by 5 bases. The CDR3 region is CASSPPSRGRETQYF. The CDR3 DNA follows: TGTGCCAGCTCACCACCGTCCAGGGGGCGGGAGACCCAGTACTTC.

The chain couples TRBV27 to TRBJ2-3, with D perhaps TRBD2 (6 bases). The V gene's germline CDR1 is MNHEY and CDR2 SMNVEV (reference sequence). The V end was cut by 6 bases, the J end by 6 bases, with 10 bases between. The CDR3 runs to 12 residues. The CDR3 DNA is TGTGCCAGCAGGGGGGGTCCGGATACGCAGTATTTT. Amino acids: CASRGGPDTQYF.

The V and J genes are TRBV5-1 and TRBJ2-2; the D gene is possibly TRBD1 (6 bases). The germline V gene encodes CDR1 SGHRS and CDR2 YFSETQ. The germline V and J ends were trimmed by 4 bases and 2 bases, with 15 bases remaining between them. CDR3 length: 16 residues. The CDR3 is CASSKGPGQNTGELFF. The CDR3 DNA reads TGCGCCAGCAGCAAAGGTCCGGGACAAAACACCGGGGAGCTGTTTTTT.

The gene calls are TRBV7-9 and TRBJ2-7, with TRBD2 matching 7 bases. With 1 base clipped from V and 5 bases from J, the junction kept 8 bases outside the gene matches. From germline, CDR1 is SEHNR and CDR2 FQNEAQ (reference sequence). The CDR3 loop spans 15 amino acids. Written as DNA, the CDR3 is TGTGCCAGCAGCTTAGGAGTCGCGGGGAGGGACGAGCAGTACTTC. It codes for CASSLGVAGRDEQYF. The complete variable domain, with remaining parts taken from reference TRBV7-9 and TRBJ2-7, reads DTGVSQNPRHKITKRGQNVTFRCDPISEHNRLYWYRQTLGQGPEFLTYFQNEAQLEKSRLLSDRFSAERPKGSFSTLEIQRTEQGDSAMYLCASSLGVAGRDEQYFGPGTRLTVT.

The rearrangement links TRBV18 to TRBJ2-3; D is unresolved. V was clipped by 6 bases and J by 2 bases, with 6 bases between them. The CDR3 is 12 residues long. The germline CDR1 and CDR2 sequences are KGHSH and LQKENI. CDR3 region: CASSPFTDTQYF. The CDR3 nucleotides read TGTGCCAGCTCCCCCTTCACAGATACGCAGTATTTT.

The J gene is TRBJ2-3, the V gene TRBV6-5; 8 positions match TRBD2. Germline assignment: CDR1 MNHEY and CDR2 SVGAGI. The CDR3 runs to 14 residues. With V trimmed by 6 bases and J by 6 bases, 8 bases remained unmatched. The chain's CDR3 is CASRISGRDDTQYF. The CDR3 nucleotides read TGTGCCAGCAGAATCAGCGGGAGAGACGATACGCAGTATTTT.

This chain uses TRBV18 with TRBJ1-2, with 8 nucleotides matching TRBD1. CDR1 and CDR2 from the germline V gene are KGHSH and LQKENI. CDR3 length: 17 residues. V trimming: 5 bases; J trimming: 0 bases; junction bases outside the gene matches: 11. The CDR3 is CASSSAGGPRANYGYTF. The CDR3 DNA reads as TGTGCCAGCTCATCCGCAGGGGGCCCTCGGGCTAACTATGGCTACACCTTC. The whole variable domain, filled in from reference TRBV18 and TRBJ1-2, reads NAGVMQNPRHLVRRRGQEARLRCSPMKGHSHVYWYRQLPEEGLKFMVYLQKENIIDESGMPKERFSAEFPKEGPSILRIQQVVRGDSAAYFCASSSAGGPRANYGYTFGSGTRLTVV.

V gene TRBV2 combines with J gene TRBJ1-4; the D gene is possibly TRBD1 (5 bases). CDR1 is SNHLY and CDR2 is FYNNEI in the germline V gene. The V end lost 6 bases, the J end lost 12 bases, and 23 bases lay between the germline ends. The CDR3 sequence is 15 residues long. This CDR3 reads CASSDDGAGVGELFF. DNA of the CDR3: TGTGCCAGCAGCGACGACGGCGCGGGGGTGGGGGAACTGTTTTTT. The entire variable domain, with the rest obtained from reference TRBV2 and TRBJ1-4, is as follows: EPEVTQTPSHQVTQMGQEVILRCVPISNHLYFYWYRQILGQKVEFLVSFYNNEISEKSEIFDDQFSVERPDGSNFTLKIRSTKLEDSAMYFCASSDDGAGVGELFFGSGTQLSVL.

The chain carries TRBV5-1 and TRBJ1-1, with D tentatively TRBD1 (5 bases). Germline CDR1 reads SGHRS; CDR2 reads YFSETQ. Trimming removed 4 bases at V and 1 base at J, with 11 bases between. This CDR3 has 14 residues. This chain's CDR3 is CASSAGPGNTEAFF. Here the CDR3 DNA reads TGCGCCAGCAGCGCGGGGCCGGGGAACACTGAAGCTTTCTTT.

The chain uses TRBV4-2 and TRBJ2-7; the match to TRBD1 covers 9 bases. Looked up from germline, CDR1 is LGHNA and CDR2 is YNFKEQ. The CDR3 has 15 residues. The junction had 6 bases not matched to a gene; V was cut back by 1 base and J by 5 bases. In nucleotides, the CDR3 is TGTGCCAGCAGCCAAGGGGACAGGGAGGTGGACGAGCAGTACTTC. It specifies CASSQGDREVDEQYF.

V is TRBV7-9 and J is TRBJ2-1; D may be TRBD2 (6 bases). Germline V gene sequence: CDR1 SEHNR, CDR2 FQNEAQ (reference sequence). The CDR3 consists of 15 residues. Trimming pared 4 bases from V and 4 bases from J, leaving 14 bases between. The CDR3 DNA reads TGTGCCAGCAGCTCCCACAGCGGGTCTTACAATGAGCAGTTCTTC. Translated, it gives CASSSHSGSYNEQFF.

The chain combines TRBV7-9 with TRBJ2-7; the D is unclear. The V end was cut by 8 bases, the J end by 6 bases, with 20 bases between. CDR3 length: 14 residues. In germline, CDR1 is SEHNR, CDR2 FQNEAQ (reference sequence). The CDR3 region has the DNA TGTGCCAGCGCGACGGATCTAATCAGCGCCGAGCAGTACTTC. This translates into CASATDLISAEQYF.